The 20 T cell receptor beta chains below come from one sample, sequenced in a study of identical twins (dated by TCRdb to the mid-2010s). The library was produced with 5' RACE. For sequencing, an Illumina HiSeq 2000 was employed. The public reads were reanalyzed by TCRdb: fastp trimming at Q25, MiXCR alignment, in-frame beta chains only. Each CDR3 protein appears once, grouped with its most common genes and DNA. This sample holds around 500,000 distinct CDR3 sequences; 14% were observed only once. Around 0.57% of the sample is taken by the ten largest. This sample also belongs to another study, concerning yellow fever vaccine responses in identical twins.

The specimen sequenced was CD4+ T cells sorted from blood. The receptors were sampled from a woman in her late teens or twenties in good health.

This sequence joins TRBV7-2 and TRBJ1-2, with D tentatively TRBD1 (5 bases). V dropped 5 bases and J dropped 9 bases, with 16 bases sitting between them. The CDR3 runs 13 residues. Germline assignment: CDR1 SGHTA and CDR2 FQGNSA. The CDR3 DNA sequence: TGTGCCAGCAGCCCCGGAAGCAGGGAACGCTACACCTTC. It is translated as CASSPGSRERYTF.

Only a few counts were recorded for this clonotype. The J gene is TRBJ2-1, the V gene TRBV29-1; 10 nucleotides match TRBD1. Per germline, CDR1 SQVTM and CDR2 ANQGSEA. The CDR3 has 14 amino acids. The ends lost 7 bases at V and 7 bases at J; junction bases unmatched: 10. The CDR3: CSARPGQGWNEQFF. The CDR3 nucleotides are TGCAGCGCTCGACCGGGACAGGGGTGGAATGAGCAGTTCTTC.

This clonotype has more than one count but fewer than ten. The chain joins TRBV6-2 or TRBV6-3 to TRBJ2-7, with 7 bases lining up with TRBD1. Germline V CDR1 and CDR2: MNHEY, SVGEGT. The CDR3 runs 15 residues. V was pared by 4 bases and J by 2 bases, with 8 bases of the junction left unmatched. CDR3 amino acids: CASSSVTGSTYEQYF. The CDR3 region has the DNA TGTGCCAGCAGTTCCGTGACAGGGTCCACCTACGAGCAGTACTTC.

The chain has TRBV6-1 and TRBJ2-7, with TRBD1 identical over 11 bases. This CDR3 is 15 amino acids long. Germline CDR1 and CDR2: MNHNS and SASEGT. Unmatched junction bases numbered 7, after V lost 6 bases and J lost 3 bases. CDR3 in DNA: TGTGCCAGCAGCCCCCCCGGGACAGGGGGCTACGAGCAGTACTTC. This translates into CASSPPGTGGYEQYF.

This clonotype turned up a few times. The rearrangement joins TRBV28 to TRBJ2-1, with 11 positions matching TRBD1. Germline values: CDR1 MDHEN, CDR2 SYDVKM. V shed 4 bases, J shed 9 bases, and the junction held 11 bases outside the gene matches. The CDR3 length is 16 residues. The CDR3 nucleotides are TGTGCCAGCAGTTACTTTGGACAGGGGGCAGAGGGTGAGCAGTTCTTC. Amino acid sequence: CASSYFGQGAEGEQFF. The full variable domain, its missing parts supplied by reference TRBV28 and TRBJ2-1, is DVKVTQSSRYLVKRTGEKVFLECVQDMDHENMFWYRQDPGLGLRLIYFSYDVKMKEKGDIPEGYSVSREKKERFSLILESASTNQTSMYLCASSYFGQGAEGEQFFGPGTRLTVL.

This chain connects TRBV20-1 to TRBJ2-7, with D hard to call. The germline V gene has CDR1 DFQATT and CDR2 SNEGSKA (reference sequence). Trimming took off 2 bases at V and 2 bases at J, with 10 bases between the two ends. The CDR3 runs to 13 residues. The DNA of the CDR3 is TGCAGTGCTAGAAAGACTCCGACCTACGAGCAGTACTTC. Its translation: CSARKTPTYEQYF.

CDR3 sequence: CAISGKKGQGLSYEQYF. CDR3 nucleotide sequence: TGTGCCATCAGCGGTAAGAAGGGACAGGGTCTCTCCTACGAGCAGTACTTC. This chain links TRBV10-3 with TRBJ2-7; 9 positions agree with TRBD1. Per germline, CDR1 ENHRY and CDR2 SYGVKD. CDR3 length equals 17 residues. With 6 bases clipped from V and 0 bases from J, the junction kept 12 bases outside the gene matches.

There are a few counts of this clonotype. The DNA of the CDR3 is TGTGCCAGCAGGGCGGACACCGGGGAGCTGTTTTTT. Its translation is CASRADTGELFF. The J gene is TRBJ2-2, the V gene TRBV6-5; D remains ambiguous. Trimming left V 6 bases short and J 3 bases short, with 5 bases between. Germline-derived CDR1 and CDR2 are MNHEY and SVGAGI. The CDR3 length is 12 residues.

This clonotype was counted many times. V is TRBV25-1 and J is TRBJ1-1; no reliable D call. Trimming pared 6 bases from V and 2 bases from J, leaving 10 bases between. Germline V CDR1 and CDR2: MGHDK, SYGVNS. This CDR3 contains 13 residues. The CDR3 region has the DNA TGTGCCAGCAGCTCTGGAGTTAACACTGAAGCTTTCTTT. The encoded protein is CASSSGVNTEAFF.

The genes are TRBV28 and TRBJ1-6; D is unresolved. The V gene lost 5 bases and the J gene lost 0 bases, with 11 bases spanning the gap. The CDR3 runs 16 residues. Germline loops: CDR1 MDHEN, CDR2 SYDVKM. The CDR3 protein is CASSETPSSYNSPLHF. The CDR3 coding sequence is TGTGCCAGCAGTGAGACACCGAGCTCCTATAATTCACCCCTCCACTTT.

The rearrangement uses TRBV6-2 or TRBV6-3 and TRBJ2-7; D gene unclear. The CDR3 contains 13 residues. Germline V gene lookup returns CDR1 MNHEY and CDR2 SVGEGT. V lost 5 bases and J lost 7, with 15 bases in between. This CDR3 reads CASSTHLLREQYF. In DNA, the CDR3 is TGTGCCAGCAGTACTCACCTTCTGAGGGAGCAGTACTTC.

The CDR3 is CASSSPDRVYTGELFF. The CDR3 nucleotides read TGTGCCAGCAGCTCCCCGGACAGGGTTTACACCGGGGAGCTGTTTTTT. V is TRBV7-9 and J is TRBJ2-2; 8 bases fit TRBD1. The trim removed 4 bases at V and 3 bases at J, leaving 7 bases unmatched. Germline CDR1 is SEHNR and CDR2 is FQNEAQ (reference sequence). There are 16 residues in the CDR3.

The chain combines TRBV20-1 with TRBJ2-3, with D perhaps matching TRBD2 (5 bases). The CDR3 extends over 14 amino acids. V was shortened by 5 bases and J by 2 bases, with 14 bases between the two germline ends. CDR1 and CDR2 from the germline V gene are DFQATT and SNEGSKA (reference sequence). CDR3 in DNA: TGCAGTGCTTCCGACTACTCCCCCACAGATACGCAGTATTTT. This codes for CSASDYSPTDTQYF.

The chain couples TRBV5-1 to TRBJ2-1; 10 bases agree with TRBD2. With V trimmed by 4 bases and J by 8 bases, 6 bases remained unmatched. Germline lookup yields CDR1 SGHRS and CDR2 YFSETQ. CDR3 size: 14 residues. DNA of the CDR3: TGCGCCAGCAGCGAGACTAGCGGGTTGGATGAGCAGTTCTTC. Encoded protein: CASSETSGLDEQFF. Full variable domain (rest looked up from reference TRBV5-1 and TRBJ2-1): KAGVTQTPRYLIKTRGQQVTLSCSPISGHRSVSWYQQTPGQGLQFLFEYFSETQRNKGNFPGRFSGRQFSNSRSEMNVSTLELGDSALYLCASSETSGLDEQFFGPGTRLTVL.

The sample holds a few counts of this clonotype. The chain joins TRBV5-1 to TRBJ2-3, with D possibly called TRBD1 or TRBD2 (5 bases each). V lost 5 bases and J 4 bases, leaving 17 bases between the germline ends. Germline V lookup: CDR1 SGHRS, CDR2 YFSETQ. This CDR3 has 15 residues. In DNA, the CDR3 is TGCGCCAGCAGAGTGGATGGGGGTTCCGCAGATACGCAGTATTTT. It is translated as CASRVDGGSADTQYF. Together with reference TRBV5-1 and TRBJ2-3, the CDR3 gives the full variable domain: KAGVTQTPRYLIKTRGQQVTLSCSPISGHRSVSWYQQTPGQGLQFLFEYFSETQRNKGNFPGRFSGRQFSNSRSEMNVSTLELGDSALYLCASRVDGGSADTQYFGPGTRLTVL.

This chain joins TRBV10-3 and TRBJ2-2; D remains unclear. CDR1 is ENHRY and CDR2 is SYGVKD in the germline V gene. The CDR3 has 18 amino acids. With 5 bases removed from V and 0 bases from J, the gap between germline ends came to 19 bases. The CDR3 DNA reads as TGTGCCATCAGTCAGGCGATGTGGGCAACCTCGAACACCGGGGAGCTGTTTTTT. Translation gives CAISQAMWATSNTGELFF.

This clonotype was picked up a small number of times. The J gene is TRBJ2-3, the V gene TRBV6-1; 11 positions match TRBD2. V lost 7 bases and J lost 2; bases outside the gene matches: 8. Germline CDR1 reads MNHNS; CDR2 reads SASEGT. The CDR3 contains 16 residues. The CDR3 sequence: CASNPLAGGLTDTQYF. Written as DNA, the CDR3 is TGTGCCAGCAATCCCCTAGCGGGGGGACTCACAGATACGCAGTATTTT.

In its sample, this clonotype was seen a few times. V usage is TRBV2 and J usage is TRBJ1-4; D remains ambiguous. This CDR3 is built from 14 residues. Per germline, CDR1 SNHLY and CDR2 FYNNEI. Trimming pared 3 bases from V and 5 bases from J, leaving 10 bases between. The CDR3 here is CASSDRRENEKLFF. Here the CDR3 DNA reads TGTGCCAGCAGTGACCGGAGGGAGAATGAAAAACTGTTTTTT.

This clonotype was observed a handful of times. The CDR3 here is CASSPDTTSPLHF. The CDR3 region has the DNA TGTGCCAGCAGCCCCGACACGACGTCACCCCTCCACTTT. The chain links TRBV7-2 to TRBJ1-6; D gene uncertain. The CDR3 is 13 residues long. Trimming took off 5 bases at V and 10 bases at J, with 12 bases between the two ends. Germline assignment: CDR1 SGHTA and CDR2 FQGNSA.

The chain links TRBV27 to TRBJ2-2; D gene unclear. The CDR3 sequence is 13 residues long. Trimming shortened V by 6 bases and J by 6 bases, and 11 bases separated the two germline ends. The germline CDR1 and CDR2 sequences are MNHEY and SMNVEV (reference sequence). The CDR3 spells CASRALRPGELFF. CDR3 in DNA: TGTGCCAGCAGGGCCCTAAGGCCCGGGGAGCTGTTTTTT.